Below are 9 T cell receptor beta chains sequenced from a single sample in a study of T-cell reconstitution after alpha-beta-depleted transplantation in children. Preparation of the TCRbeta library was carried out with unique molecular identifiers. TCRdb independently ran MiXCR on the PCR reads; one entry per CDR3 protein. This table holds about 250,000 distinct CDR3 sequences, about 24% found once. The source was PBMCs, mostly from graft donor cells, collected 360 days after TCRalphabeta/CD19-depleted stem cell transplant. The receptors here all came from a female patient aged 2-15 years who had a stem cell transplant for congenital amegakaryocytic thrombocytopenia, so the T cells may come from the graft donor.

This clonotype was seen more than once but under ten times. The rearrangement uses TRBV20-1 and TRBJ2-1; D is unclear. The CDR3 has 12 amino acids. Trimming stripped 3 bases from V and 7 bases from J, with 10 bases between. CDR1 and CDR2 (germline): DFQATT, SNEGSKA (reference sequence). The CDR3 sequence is CSASPAWNEQFF. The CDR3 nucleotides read TGCAGTGCTAGCCCCGCTTGGAATGAGCAGTTCTTC.

CDR3 in amino acids: CSTDGGRGLTEAFF. DNA of the CDR3: TGCAGTACTGACGGCGGCCGGGGTCTGACTGAAGCTTTCTTT. This chain joins TRBV20-1 and TRBJ1-1; no clear D. This CDR3 is built from 14 residues. Per germline, CDR1 DFQATT and CDR2 SNEGSKA (reference sequence). The ends were cut back, 8 bases at V and 5 bases at J, with 21 bases in the middle.

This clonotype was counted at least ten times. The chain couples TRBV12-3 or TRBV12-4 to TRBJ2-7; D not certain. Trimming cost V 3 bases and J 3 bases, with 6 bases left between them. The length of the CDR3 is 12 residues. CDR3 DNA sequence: TGTGCCAGCAGTTTTGTGGGCTACGAGCAGTACTTC. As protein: CASSFVGYEQYF.

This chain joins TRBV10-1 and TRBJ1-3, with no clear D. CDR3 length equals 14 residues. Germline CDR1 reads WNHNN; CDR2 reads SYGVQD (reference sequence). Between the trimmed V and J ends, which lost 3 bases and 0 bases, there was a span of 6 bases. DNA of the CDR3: TGCGCCAGCAGTGAAGACCCCTCTGGAAACACCATATATTTT. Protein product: CASSEDPSGNTIYF.

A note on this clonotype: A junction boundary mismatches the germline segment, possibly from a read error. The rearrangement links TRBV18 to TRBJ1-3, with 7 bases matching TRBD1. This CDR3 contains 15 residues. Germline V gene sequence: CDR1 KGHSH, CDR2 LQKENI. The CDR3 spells CASSPQGIPGNTIYF. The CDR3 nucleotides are TGTGCCAGCTCCCCACAGGGGATCCCTGGAAACACCATATATTTT.

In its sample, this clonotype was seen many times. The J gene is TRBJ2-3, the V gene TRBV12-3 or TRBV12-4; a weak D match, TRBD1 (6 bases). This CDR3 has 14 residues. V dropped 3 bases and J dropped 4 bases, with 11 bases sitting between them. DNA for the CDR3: TGTGCCAGCAGTTTGTTGCAGGGGTCAGATACGCAGTATTTT. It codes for CASSLLQGSDTQYF.

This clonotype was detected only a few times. CDR3 amino acids: CSAREDRATEAFF. DNA of the CDR3: TGCAGTGCTAGAGAGGACAGGGCCACTGAAGCTTTCTTT. The gene calls are TRBV20-1 and TRBJ1-1; 8 nucleotides align to TRBD1. This CDR3 is 13 amino acids long. The V segment lost 0 bases and the J segment 4 bases; nucleotides outside the gene matches: 1. Germline V gene data show CDR1 as DFQATT and CDR2 as SNEGSKA (reference sequence).

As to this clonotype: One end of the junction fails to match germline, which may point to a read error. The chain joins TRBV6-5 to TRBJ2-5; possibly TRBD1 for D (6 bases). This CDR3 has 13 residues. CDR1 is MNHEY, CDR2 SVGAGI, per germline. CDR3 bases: TGTGCCAGCAGTTTCAGGGGCCAAGAGACCCATTACTTC. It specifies CASSFRGQETHYF.

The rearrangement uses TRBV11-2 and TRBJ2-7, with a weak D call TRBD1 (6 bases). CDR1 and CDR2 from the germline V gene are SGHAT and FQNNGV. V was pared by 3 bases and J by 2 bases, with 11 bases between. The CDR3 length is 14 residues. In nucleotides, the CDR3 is TGTGCCAGCAGCTTCGACAGGCGGGCCTACGAGCAGTACTTC. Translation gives CASSFDRRAYEQYF. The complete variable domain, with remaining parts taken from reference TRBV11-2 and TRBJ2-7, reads EAGVAQSPRYKIIEKRQSVAFWCNPISGHATLYWYQQILGQGPKLLIQFQNNGVVDDSQLPKDRFSAERLKGVDSTLKIQPAKLEDSAVYLCASSFDRRAYEQYFGPGTRLTVT.